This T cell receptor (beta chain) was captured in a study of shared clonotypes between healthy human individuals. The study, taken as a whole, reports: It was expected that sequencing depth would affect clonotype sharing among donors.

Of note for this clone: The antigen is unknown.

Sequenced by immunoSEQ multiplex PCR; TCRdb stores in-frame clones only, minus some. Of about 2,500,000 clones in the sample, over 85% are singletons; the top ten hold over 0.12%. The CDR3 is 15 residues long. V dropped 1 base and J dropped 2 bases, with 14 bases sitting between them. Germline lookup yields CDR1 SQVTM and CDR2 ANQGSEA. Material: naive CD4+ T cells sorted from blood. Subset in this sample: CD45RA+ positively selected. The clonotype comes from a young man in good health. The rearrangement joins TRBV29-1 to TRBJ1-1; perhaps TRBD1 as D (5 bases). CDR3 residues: CSVEGEGRGNTEAFF. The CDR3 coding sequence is TGCAGCGTTGAAGGCGAGGGGCGGGGTAACACTGAAGCTTTCTTT.